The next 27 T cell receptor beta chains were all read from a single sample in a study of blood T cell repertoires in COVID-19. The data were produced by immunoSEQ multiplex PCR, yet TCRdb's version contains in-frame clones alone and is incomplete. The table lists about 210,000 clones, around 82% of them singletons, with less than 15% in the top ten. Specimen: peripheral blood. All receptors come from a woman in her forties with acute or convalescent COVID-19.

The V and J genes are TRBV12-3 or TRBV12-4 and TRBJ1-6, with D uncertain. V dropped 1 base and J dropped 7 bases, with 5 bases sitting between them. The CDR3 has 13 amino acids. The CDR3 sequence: CASSLGANSPLHF. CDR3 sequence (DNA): TGTGCCAGCAGTTTAGGGGCGAATTCACCCCTCCACTTT.

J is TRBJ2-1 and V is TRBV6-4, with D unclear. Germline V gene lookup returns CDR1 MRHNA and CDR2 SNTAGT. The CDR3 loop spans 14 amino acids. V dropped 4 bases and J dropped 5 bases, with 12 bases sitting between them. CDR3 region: CASSVSDMHNEQFF. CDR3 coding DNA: TGTGCCAGCAGTGTATCAGATATGCACAATGAGCAGTTCTTC.

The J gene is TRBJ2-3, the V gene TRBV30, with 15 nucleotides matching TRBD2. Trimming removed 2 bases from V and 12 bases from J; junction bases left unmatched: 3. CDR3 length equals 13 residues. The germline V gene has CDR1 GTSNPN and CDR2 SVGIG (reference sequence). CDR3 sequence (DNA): TGTGCCTGGAGTTGGACTAGCGGGGGGGAACAGTATTTT. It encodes CAWSWTSGGEQYF.

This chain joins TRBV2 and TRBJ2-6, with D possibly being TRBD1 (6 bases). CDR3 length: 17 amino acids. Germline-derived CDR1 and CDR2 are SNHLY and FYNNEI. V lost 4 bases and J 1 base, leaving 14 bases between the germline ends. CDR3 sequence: CASSGRRTGSGANVLTF. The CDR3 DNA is TGTGCCAGCAGTGGGAGAAGAACAGGGTCTGGGGCCAACGTCCTGACTTTC.

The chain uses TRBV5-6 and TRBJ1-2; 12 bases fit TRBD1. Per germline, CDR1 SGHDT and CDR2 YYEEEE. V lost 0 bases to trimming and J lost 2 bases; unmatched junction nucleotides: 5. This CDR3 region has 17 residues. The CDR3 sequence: CASSLVGQGAVNYGYTF. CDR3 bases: TGTGCCAGCAGCTTGGTGGGACAGGGGGCCGTGAACTATGGCTACACCTTC.

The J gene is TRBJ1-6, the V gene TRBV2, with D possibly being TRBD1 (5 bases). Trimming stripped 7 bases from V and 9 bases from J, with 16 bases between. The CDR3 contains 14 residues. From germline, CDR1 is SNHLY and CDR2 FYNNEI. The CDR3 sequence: CASKGEGIGSPLHF. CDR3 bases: TGTGCCAGCAAAGGGGAAGGGATCGGTTCACCCCTCCACTTT.

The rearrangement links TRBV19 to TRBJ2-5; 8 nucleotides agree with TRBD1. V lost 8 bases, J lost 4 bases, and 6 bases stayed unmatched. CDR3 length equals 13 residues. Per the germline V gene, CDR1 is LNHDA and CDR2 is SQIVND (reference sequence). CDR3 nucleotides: TGTGCCAGTGAAGACAGGGGCGGAGAGACCCAGTACTTC. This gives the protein CASEDRGGETQYF.

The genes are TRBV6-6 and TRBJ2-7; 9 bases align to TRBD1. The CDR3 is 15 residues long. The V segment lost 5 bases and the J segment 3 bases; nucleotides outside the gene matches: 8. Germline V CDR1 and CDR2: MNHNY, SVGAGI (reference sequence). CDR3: CASSPGQGFHYEQYF. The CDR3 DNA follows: TGTGCCAGCAGTCCAGGACAGGGGTTCCACTACGAGCAGTACTTC.

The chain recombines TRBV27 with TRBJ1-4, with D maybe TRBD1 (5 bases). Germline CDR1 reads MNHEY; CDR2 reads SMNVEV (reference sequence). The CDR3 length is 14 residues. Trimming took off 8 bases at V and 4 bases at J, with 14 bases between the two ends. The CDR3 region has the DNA TGTGCCAGCGCCTTGGGGCAGAATAATGAAAAACTGTTTTTT. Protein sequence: CASALGQNNEKLFF.

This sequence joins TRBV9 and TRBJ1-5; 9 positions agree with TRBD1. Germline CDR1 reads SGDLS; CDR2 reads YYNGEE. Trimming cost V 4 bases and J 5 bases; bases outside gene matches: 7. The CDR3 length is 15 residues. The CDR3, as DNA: TGTGCCAGCAGCACAGAAACAGGGGGCGATCAGCCCCAGCATTTT. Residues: CASSTETGGDQPQHF. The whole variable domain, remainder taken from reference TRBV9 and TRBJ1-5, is DSGVTQTPKHLITATGQRVTLRCSPRSGDLSVYWYQQSLDQGLQFLIQYYNGEERAKGNILERFSAQQFPDLHSELNLSSLELGDSALYFCASSTETGGDQPQHFGDGTRLSIL.

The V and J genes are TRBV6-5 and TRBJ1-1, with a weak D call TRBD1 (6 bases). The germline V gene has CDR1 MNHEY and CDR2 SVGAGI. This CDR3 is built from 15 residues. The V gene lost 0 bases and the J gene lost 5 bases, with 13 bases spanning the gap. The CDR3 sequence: CASSYSFRGKTEAFF. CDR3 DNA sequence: TGTGCCAGCAGTTACTCTTTTAGGGGGAAAACTGAAGCTTTCTTT.

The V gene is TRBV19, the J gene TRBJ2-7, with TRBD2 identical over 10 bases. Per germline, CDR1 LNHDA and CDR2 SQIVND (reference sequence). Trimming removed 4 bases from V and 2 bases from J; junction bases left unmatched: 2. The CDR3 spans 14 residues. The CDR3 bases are TGTGCCAGTAGTAAAGCGGGGGGGCCCTACGAGCAGTACTTC. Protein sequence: CASSKAGGPYEQYF.

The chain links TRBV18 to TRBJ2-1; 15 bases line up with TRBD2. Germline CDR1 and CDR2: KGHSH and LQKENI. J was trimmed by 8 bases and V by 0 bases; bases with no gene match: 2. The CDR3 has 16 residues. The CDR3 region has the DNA TGTGCCAGCTCACCACCGGGGACTAGCGGGAGGTATGAGCAGTTCTTC. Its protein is CASSPPGTSGRYEQFF.

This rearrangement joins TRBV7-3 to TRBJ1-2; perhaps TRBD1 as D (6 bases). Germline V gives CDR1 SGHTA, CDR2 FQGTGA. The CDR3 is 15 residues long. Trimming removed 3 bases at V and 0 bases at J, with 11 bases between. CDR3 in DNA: TGTGCCAGCAGCTTGGCAGGGGCCTCTAACTATGGCTACACCTTC. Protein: CASSLAGASNYGYTF.

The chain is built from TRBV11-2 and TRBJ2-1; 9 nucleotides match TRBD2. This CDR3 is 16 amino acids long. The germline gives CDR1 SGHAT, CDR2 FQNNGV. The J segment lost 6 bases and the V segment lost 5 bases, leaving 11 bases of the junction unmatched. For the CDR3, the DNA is TGTGCCAGCAGCCCCCCGGGACTAGCAAGAACCAATGAGCAGTTCTTC. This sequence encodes CASSPPGLARTNEQFF. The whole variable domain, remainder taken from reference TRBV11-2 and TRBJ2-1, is EAGVAQSPRYKIIEKRQSVAFWCNPISGHATLYWYQQILGQGPKLLIQFQNNGVVDDSQLPKDRFSAERLKGVDSTLKIQPAKLEDSAVYLCASSPPGLARTNEQFFGPGTRLTVL.

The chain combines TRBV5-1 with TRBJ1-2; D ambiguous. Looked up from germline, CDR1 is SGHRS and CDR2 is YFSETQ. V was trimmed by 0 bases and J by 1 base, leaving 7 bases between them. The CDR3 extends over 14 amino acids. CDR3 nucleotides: TGCGCCAGCAGCTTGGGGGAGGGTAACTATGGCTACACCTTC. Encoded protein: CASSLGEGNYGYTF.

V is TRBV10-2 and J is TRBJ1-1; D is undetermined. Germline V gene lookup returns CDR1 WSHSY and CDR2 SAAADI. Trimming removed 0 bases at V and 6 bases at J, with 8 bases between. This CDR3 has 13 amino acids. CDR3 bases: TGCGCCAGCAGTGAGTCGCCGGAGGCTGAAGCTTTCTTT. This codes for CASSESPEAEAFF.

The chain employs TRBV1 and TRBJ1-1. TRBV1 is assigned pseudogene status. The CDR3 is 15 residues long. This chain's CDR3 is CTSSQDLGGITEAFF. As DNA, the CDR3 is TGCACCAGCAGCCAAGATCTAGGAGGAATCACTGAAGCTTTCTTT.

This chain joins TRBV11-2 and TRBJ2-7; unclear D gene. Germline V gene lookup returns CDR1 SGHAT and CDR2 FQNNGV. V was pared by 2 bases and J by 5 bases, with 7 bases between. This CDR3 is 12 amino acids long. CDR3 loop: CASSLFLDEQYF. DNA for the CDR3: TGTGCCAGCAGCTTATTTCTCGACGAGCAGTACTTC.

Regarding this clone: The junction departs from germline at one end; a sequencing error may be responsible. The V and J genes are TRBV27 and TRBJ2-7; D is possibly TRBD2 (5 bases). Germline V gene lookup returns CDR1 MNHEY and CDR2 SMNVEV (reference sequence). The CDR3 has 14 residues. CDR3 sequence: CTSSFGSRGGEQYF. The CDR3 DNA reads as TGTACCAGCAGTTTTGGCAGCCGAGGAGGCGAGCAGTACTTC.

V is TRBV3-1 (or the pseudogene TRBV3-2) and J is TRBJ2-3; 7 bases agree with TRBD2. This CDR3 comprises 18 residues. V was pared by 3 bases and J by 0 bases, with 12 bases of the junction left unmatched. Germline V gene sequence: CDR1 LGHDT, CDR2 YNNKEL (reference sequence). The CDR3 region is CASSQDQISGISTDTQYF. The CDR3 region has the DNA TGTGCCAGCAGCCAGGACCAGATCAGCGGGATTAGCACAGATACGCAGTATTTT.

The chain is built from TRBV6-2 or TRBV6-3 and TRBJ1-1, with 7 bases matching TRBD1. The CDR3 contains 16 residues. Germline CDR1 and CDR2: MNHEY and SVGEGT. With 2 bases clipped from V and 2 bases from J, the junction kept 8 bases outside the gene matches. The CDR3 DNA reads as TGTGCCAGCAGTTACCCGCAGGGGGGAATTAACACTGAAGCTTTCTTT. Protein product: CASSYPQGGINTEAFF.

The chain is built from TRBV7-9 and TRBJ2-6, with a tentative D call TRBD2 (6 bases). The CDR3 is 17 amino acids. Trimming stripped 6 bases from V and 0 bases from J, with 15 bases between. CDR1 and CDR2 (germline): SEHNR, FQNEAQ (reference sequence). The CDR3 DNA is TGTGCCAGCAGATCTAACGCGGGGAGCTCTGGGGCCAACGTCCTGACTTTC. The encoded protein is CASRSNAGSSGANVLTF.

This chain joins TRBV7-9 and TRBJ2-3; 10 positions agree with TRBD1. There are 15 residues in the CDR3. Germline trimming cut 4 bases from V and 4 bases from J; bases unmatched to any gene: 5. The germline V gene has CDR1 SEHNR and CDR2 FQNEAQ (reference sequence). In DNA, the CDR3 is TGTGCCAGCAGCTCCGACAGGGGGCACTCAGATACGCAGTATTTT. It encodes CASSSDRGHSDTQYF.

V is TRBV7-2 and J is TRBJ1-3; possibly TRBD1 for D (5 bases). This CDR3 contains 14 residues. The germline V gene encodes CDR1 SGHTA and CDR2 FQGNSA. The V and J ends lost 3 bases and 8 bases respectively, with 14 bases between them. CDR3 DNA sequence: TGTGCCAGCAGCTTGGTCAGGGTATTCCACACCATATATTTT. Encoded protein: CASSLVRVFHTIYF.

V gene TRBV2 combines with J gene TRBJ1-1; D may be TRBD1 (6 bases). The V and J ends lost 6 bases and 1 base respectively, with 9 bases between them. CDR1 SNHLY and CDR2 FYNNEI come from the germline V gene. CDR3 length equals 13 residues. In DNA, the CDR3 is TGTGCCAGCAGGGTGGGACAGAACACTGAAGCTTTCTTT. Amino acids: CASRVGQNTEAFF.

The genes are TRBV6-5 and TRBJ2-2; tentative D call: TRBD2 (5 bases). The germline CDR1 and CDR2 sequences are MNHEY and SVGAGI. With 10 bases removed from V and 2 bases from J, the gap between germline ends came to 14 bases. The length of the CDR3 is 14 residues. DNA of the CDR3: TGTGCCACGAGGCGGGCTGCCAACACCGGGGAGCTGTTTTTT. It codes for CATRRAANTGELFF.